This TCR beta chain emerged from a study of control samples from healthy donors and cancer patients. The method was immunoSEQ multiplex PCR; TCRdb's version includes in-frame clones alone and lacks a portion of them. The sample lists roughly 68,000 clones; about 83% were seen once. This clone was counted between two and nine times. Germline V gene sequence: CDR1 SGDLS, CDR2 YYNGEE. The CDR3 totals 17 residues. V gave up 4 bases and J gave up 1 base; unmatched junction bases: 9. Sequenced input: blood. This clonotype was obtained from a man aged 55-75 years in good health. The chain employs TRBV9 and TRBJ2-2; 8 bases align to TRBD1. The CDR3 protein is CASSTGRGRWNTGELFF. DNA for the CDR3: TGTGCCAGCAGCACGGGCAGGGGGCGCTGGAACACCGGGGAGCTGTTTTTT. The full variable domain, with the rest looked up from reference TRBV9 and TRBJ2-2, is DSGVTQTPKHLITATGQRVTLRCSPRSGDLSVYWYQQSLDQGLQFLIQYYNGEERAKGNILERFSAQQFPDLHSELNLSSLELGDSALYFCASSTGRGRWNTGELFFGEGSRLTVL.